These 15 T cell receptor beta chains originate from one sample sequenced in a study of Ad26.COV2.S vaccination and SARS-CoV-2 variants. Treatment denoted: around 19 received Ad26.COV2.S at low or high dose, single or two shots; 5 received placebo; per-sample allocation not given. All samples were drawn on day 63, counting from the first vaccine or placebo injection. Assay used: immunoSEQ multiplex PCR; TCRdb lists only in-frame clones, some missing. The top ten hold around 2% of the sample, which has approximately 300,000 clones, approximately 86% seen once. The sample consisted of peripheral blood, taken in a trial of Ad26.COV2.S vaccine versus placebo. These receptors all come from a person aged 18-65 years who received the Ad26.COV2.S COVID-19 vaccine or a placebo.

This clone was found a few times. This rearrangement joins TRBV21-1 to TRBJ1-2; the D call TRBD1 from the table was never checked on the DNA. TRBV21-1 is a pseudogene locus. The CDR3 sequence is 16 residues long. CDR3 protein: CASSPRPTGVCWSYTF. The DNA for the CDR3 is TGTGCCAGCAGCCCTCGGCCCACAGGGGTGTGCTGGAGCTACACCTTC.

The chain uses TRBV5-1 and TRBJ2-2; no clear D. The CDR3 totals 14 residues. V was shortened by 1 base and J by 6 bases, with 10 bases between the two germline ends. CDR1 is SGHRS, CDR2 YFSETQ, per germline. CDR3 nucleotide sequence: TGCGCCAGCAGCTTGTTTTCTAGGGCCGGGGAGCTGTTTTTT. Encoded protein: CASSLFSRAGELFF.

The chain carries TRBV25-1 and TRBJ2-1, with D uncertain. Germline CDR1 and CDR2: MGHDK and SYGVNS. The V gene lost 2 bases and the J gene lost 5 bases, with 16 bases spanning the gap. The CDR3 has 16 amino acids. CDR3 nucleotide sequence: TGTGCCAGCAGTGAACGGTGGGTCATAGCCAACAATGAGCAGTTCTTC. It specifies CASSERWVIANNEQFF.

This clone occurred a few times. This rearrangement joins TRBV5-1 to TRBJ2-2; tentative D call: TRBD1 (6 bases). This CDR3 region has 14 residues. Germline V lookup: CDR1 SGHRS, CDR2 YFSETQ. The V end was cut by 2 bases, the J end by 5 bases, with 10 bases between. The CDR3 reads CASSLDRPTGELFF. In DNA form, the CDR3 reads TGCGCCAGCAGCTTAGACAGGCCTACCGGGGAGCTGTTTTTT.

The chain joins TRBV10-3 to TRBJ2-2, with D possibly TRBD2 on 6 matching bases. V was pared by 2 bases and J by 4 bases, with 23 bases between. The CDR3 spans 19 residues. Germline V gene lookup returns CDR1 ENHRY and CDR2 SYGVKD. The chain's CDR3 is CAISEILDYALGSTGELFF. CDR3 nucleotides: TGTGCCATCAGTGAGATCTTGGACTACGCTTTGGGTAGCACCGGGGAGCTGTTTTTT.

This clone was observed once. CDR3 protein: CASSETGGTDTQYF. CDR3 sequence (DNA): TGTGCCAGCAGTGAGACAGGGGGCACAGATACGCAGTATTTT. J is TRBJ2-3 and V is TRBV25-1; 8 bases fit TRBD1. V dropped 3 bases and J dropped 1; count of bases not matched to a gene: 0. CDR1 and CDR2 (germline): MGHDK, SYGVNS. This CDR3 is built from 14 residues.

The rearrangement joins TRBV5-1 to TRBJ2-7, with D maybe TRBD2 (6 bases). The CDR3 runs 14 residues. Germline V gene data show CDR1 as SGHRS and CDR2 as YFSETQ. V was pared by 4 bases and J by 0 bases, with 11 bases between. The CDR3 spells CASSGGPSSYEQYF. As DNA, the CDR3 is TGCGCCAGCAGCGGAGGGCCTAGCTCCTACGAGCAGTACTTC.

The rearrangement joins TRBV4-1 to TRBJ1-5; 12 bases fit TRBD1. V trimming: 2 bases; J trimming: 5 bases; junction bases outside the gene matches: 10. Germline loops: CDR1 MGHRA, CDR2 YSYEKL. CDR3 length: 18 amino acids. The CDR3 bases are TGCGCCAGCAGCCAATACTCCGGGACAGGGGGCATGGATCAGCCCCAGCATTTT. Its translation is CASSQYSGTGGMDQPQHF.

J is TRBJ1-6 and V is TRBV6-2 or TRBV6-3; 10 nucleotides agree with TRBD1. This CDR3 comprises 16 residues. With V trimmed by 6 bases and J by 13 bases, 15 bases remained unmatched. Germline CDR1 reads MNHEY; CDR2 reads SVGEGT. CDR3 DNA: TGTGCCAGCAGCCCGACCGGGACAGGGGTTAGTAGGCCCCTCCACTTT. Its protein is CASSPTGTGVSRPLHF.

The chain combines TRBV5-4 with TRBJ1-6; 7 nucleotides agree with TRBD1. The ends lost 3 bases at V and 8 bases at J; junction bases unmatched: 8. Germline V lookup: CDR1 SGHNT, CDR2 YYREEE (reference sequence). The CDR3 sequence is 15 residues long. Here the CDR3 DNA reads TGTGCCAGCAGCTCCCCCGGACAGGCGGATTCACCCCTCCACTTT. As protein: CASSSPGQADSPLHF. Full variable domain (outside the CDR3, taken from reference TRBV5-4 and TRBJ1-6): ETGVTQSPTHLIKTRGQQVTLRCSSQSGHNTVSWYQQALGQGPQFIFQYYREEENGRGNFPPRFSGLQFPNYSSELNVNALELDDSALYLCASSSPGQADSPLHFGNGTRLTVT.

The chain joins TRBV29-1 to TRBJ2-7, with a possible D match to TRBD2 (6 bases). Germline V gene sequence: CDR1 SQVTM, CDR2 ANQGSEA. Between the trimmed V and J ends, which lost 6 bases and 3 bases, there was a span of 12 bases. The CDR3 covers 12 residues. The DNA of the CDR3 is TGCAGCGTCGGGGGAGAATTCTACGAGCAGTACTTC. It specifies CSVGGEFYEQYF.

V usage is TRBV19 and J usage is TRBJ1-5; D unresolved. This CDR3 spans 14 amino acids. V shed 3 bases and J shed 2 bases, with 8 bases lying between them. Germline CDR1 LNHDA, CDR2 SQIVND (reference sequence). CDR3 region: CASSMSGGNQPQHF. DNA of the CDR3: TGTGCCAGTAGTATGTCCGGCGGCAATCAGCCCCAGCATTTT.

The chain combines TRBV19 with TRBJ1-3; D might be TRBD1 (6 bases). Looked up from germline, CDR1 is LNHDA and CDR2 is SQIVND (reference sequence). The CDR3 loop spans 14 amino acids. The V end lost 6 bases, the J end lost 5 bases, and 14 bases lay between the germline ends. CDR3 DNA: TGTGCCAGTAGAGACAGGCTTGGGAGAAACACCATATATTTT. It specifies CASRDRLGRNTIYF.

The chain recombines TRBV5-6 with TRBJ1-5, with D tentatively TRBD1 (6 bases). V was clipped by 1 base and J by 6 bases, with 23 bases between them. Germline V CDR1 and CDR2: SGHDT, YYEEEE. CDR3 length: 18 residues. The CDR3 nucleotides are TGTGCCAGCAGCTTGATCGGGGACAACCAAAGGGGGGGTCAGCCCCAGCATTTT. Residues: CASSLIGDNQRGGQPQHF.

The chain links TRBV11-2 to TRBJ1-4; D gene unclear. This CDR3 is 13 amino acids long. V lost 7 bases to trimming and J lost 4 bases, with 10 bases between them. The germline gives CDR1 SGHAT, CDR2 FQNNGV. Here the CDR3 reads CASNSNFNEKLFF. The CDR3 region has the DNA TGTGCCAGCAACTCGAATTTTAATGAAAAACTGTTTTTT.